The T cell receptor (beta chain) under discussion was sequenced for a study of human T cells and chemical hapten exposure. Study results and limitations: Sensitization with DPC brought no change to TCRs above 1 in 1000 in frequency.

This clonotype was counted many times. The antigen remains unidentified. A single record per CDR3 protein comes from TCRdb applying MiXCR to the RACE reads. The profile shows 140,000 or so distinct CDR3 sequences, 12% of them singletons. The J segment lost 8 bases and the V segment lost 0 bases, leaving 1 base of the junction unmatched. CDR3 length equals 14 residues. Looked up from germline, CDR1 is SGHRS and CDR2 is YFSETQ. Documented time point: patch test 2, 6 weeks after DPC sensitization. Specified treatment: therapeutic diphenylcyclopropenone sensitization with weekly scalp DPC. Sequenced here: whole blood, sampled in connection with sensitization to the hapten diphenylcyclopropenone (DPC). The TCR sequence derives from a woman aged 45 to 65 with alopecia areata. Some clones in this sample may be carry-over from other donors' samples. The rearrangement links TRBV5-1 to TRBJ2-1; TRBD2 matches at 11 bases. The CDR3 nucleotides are TGCGCCAGCAGCTTGGCTAGCGGGAGGCATGAGCAGTTCTTC. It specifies CASSLASGRHEQFF.